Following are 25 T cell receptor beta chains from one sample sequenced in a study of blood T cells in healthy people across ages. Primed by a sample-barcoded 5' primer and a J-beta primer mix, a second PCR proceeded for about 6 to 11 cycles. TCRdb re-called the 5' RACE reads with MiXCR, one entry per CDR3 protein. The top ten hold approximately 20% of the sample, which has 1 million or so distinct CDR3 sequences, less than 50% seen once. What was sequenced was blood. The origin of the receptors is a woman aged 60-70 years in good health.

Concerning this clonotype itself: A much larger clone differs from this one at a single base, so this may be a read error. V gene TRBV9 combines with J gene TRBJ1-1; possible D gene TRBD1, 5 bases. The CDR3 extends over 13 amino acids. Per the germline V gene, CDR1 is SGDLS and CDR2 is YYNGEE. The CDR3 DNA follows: TGTGCCAGCAGCGTAGGGGGGAACGCTGAAGCTTTCTTT. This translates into CASSVGGNAEAFF.

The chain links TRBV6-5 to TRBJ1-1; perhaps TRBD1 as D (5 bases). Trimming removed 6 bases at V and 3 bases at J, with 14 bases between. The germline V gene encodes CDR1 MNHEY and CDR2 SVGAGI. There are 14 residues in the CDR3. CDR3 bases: TGTGCCAGCAGCCAAAGGGGCCCCTACACTGAAGCTTTCTTT. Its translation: CASSQRGPYTEAFF.

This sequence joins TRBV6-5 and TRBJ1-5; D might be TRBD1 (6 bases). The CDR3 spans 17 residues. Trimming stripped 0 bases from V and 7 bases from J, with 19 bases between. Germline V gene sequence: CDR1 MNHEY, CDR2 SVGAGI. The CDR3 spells CASSYSGGGAGTQPQHF. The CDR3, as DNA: TGTGCCAGCAGTTACTCGGGAGGAGGGGCCGGGACACAGCCCCAGCATTTT.

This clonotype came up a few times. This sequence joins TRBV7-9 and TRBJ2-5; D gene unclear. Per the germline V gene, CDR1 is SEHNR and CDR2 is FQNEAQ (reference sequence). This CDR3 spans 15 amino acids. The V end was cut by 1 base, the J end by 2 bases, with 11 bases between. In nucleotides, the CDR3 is TGTGCCAGCAGCTTAGAAGCGCGCGGACAAGAGACCCAGTACTTC. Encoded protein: CASSLEARGQETQYF.

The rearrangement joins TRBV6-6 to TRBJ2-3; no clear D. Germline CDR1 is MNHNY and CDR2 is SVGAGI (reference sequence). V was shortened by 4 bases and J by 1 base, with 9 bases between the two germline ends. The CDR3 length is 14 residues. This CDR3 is CASSSSLRTDTQYF. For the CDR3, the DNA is TGTGCCAGCAGTTCCTCACTTCGCACAGATACGCAGTATTTT.

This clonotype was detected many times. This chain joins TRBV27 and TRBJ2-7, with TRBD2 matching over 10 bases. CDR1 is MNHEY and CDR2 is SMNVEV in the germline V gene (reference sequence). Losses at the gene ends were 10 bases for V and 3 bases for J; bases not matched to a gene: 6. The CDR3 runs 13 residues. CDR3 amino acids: CATGTSAIYEQYF. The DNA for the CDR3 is TGTGCCACCGGGACTAGCGCTATCTACGAGCAGTACTTC.

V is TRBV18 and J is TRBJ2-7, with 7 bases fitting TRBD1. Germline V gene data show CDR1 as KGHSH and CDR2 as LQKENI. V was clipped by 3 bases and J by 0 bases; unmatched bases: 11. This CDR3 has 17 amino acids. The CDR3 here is CASSPLRQGSLSYEQYF. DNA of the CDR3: TGTGCCAGCTCACCCCTCCGACAGGGCTCCCTCTCCTACGAGCAGTACTTC.

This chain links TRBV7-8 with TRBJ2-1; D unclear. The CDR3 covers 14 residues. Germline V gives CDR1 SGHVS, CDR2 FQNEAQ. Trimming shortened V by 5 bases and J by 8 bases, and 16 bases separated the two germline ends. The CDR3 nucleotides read TGTGCCAGCAGCCCTCCTCCTCCTAGGTATGAGCAGTTCTTC. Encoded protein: CASSPPPPRYEQFF.

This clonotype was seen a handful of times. CDR3 in amino acids: CASSSTVGETQYF. The CDR3 nucleotides are TGTGCCAGCTCCTCGACCGTGGGAGAGACCCAGTACTTC. The chain uses TRBV2 and TRBJ2-5, with no clear D. V lost 8 bases, J lost 4 bases, and 14 bases lay in between. This CDR3 has 13 residues. Germline CDR1 reads SNHLY; CDR2 reads FYNNEI.

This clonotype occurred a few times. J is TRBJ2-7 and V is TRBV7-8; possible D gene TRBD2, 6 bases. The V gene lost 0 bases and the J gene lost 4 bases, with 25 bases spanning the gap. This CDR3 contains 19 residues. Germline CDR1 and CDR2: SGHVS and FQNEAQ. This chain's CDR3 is CASSLARGTGGVAAYEQYF. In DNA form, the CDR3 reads TGTGCCAGCAGCTTAGCAAGGGGCACTGGAGGAGTAGCGGCGTACGAGCAGTACTTC.

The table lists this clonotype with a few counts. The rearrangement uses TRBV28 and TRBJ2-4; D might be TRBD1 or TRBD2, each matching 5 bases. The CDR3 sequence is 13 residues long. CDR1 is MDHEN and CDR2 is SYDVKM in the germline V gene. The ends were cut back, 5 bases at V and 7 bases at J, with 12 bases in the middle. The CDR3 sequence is CASSVARDNIQYF. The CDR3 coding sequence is TGTGCCAGCAGTGTCGCCCGGGACAACATTCAGTACTTC.

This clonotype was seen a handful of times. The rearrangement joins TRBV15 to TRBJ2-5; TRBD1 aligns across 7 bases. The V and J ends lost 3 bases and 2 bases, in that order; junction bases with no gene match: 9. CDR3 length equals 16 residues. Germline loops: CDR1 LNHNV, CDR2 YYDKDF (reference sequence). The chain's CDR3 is CATSSPEVGQQETQYF. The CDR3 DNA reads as TGTGCCACCAGCAGCCCCGAGGTGGGACAGCAAGAGACCCAGTACTTC.

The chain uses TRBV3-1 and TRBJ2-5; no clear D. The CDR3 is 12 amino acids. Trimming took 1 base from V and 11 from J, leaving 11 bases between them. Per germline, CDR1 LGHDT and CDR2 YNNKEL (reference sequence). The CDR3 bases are TGTGCCAGCAGCCAAGGCTTTTCAGAGCAGTACTTC. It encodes CASSQGFSEQYF.

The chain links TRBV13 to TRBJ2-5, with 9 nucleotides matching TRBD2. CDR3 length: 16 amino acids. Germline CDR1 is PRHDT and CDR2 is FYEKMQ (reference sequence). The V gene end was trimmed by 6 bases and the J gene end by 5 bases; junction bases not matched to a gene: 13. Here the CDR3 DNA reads TGTGCCAGCAGTTTTTCGGCGGGAGGGCCGTTGGAGACCCAGTACTTC. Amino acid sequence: CASSFSAGGPLETQYF.

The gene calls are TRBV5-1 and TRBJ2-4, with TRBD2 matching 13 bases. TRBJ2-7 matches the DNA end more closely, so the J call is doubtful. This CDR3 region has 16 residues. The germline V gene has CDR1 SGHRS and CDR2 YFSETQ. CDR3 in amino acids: CASSVLGLAGTHEQYF. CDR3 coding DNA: TGCGCCAGCAGCGTACTGGGACTAGCGGGAACCCACGAGCAGTACTTC.

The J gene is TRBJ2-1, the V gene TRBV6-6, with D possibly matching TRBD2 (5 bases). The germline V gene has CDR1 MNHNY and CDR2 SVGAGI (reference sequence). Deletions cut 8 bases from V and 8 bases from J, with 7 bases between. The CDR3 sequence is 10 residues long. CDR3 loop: CASREYEQFF. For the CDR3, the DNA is TGTGCCAGCCGGGAATATGAGCAGTTCTTC.

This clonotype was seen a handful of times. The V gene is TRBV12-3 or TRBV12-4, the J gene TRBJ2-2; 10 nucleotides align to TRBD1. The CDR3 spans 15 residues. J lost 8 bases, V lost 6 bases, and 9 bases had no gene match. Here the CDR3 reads CASSPTRTGGGELFF. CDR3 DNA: TGTGCCAGCAGCCCTACCAGGACAGGGGGAGGGGAGCTGTTTTTT.

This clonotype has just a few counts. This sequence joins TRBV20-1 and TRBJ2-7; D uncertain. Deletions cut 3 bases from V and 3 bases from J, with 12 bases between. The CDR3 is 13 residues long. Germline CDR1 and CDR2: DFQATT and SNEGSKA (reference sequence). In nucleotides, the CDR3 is TGCAGTGCTAGCTTAGCAGTAAACTACGAGCAGTACTTC. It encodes CSASLAVNYEQYF.

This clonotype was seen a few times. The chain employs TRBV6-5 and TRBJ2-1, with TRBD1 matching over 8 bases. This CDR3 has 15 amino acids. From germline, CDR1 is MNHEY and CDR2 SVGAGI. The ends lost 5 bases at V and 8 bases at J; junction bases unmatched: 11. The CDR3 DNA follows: TGTGCCAGCAGTCCCGCCGGGACAGGAATCTATGAGCAGTTCTTC. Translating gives CASSPAGTGIYEQFF.

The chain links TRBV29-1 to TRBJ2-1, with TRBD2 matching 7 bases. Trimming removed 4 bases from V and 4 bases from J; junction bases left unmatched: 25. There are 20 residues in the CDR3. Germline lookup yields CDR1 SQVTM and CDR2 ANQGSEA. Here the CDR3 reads CSVVGPTPSSGQWGYNEQFF. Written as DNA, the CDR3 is TGCAGCGTTGTTGGCCCCACCCCCTCTAGCGGCCAGTGGGGTTACAATGAGCAGTTCTTC.

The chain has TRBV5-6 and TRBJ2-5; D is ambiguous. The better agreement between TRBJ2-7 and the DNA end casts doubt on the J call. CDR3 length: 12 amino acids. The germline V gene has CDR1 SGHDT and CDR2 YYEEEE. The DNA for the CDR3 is TGTGCCAGCAGCTTGAATTACTACGAGCAGTACTTC. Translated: CASSLNYYEQYF.

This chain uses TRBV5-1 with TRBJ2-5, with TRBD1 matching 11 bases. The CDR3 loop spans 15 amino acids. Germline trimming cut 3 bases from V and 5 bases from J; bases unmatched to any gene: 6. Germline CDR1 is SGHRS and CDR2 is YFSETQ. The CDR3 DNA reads TGCGCCAGCAGCTACCGGACAGGGGGCGGGGAGACCCAGTACTTC. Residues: CASSYRTGGGETQYF.

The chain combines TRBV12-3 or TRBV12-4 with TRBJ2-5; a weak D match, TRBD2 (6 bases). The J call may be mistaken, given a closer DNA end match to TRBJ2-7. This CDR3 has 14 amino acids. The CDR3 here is CASSSGLPTNEQYF. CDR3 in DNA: TGTGCCAGCTCATCGGGACTCCCGACAAACGAGCAGTACTTC.

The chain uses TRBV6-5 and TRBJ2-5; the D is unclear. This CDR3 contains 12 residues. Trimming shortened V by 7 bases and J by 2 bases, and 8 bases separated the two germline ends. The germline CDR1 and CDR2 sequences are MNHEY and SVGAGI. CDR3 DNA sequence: TGTGCCAGCACCTCTCTACAAGAGACCCAGTACTTC. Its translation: CASTSLQETQYF.

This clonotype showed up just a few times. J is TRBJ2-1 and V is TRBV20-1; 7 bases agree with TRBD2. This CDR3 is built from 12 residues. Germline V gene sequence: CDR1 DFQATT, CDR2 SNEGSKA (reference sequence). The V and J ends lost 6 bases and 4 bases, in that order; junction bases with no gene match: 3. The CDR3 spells CSAGTTYNEQFF. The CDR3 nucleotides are TGCAGTGCCGGGACTACTTACAATGAGCAGTTCTTC.